This entry is about one T cell receptor (beta chain). These data originate in a study of blood T cell repertoires in COVID-19. The authors' processing: Amplification from reference gene primers served as the basis for estimated nucleated cell counts. Method: immunoSEQ multiplex PCR; TCRdb's copy keeps in-frame clones and lacks some. V, J and clone size were drawn from that table, and D and trimming were deduced from the DNA. The table lists about 240,000 clones, roughly four fifths of them singletons. The germline CDR1 and CDR2 sequences are MDHEN and SYDVKM. Trimming at V came to 4 bases and at J to 5 bases, leaving 8 bases not matched to a gene. CDR3 length equals 16 residues.

The TCR sequence derives from a woman of 80 years or more with COVID-19, enrolled during active disease. The V gene is TRBV28, the J gene TRBJ1-3, with 10 bases matching TRBD1. Sample: peripheral blood. CDR3 bases: TGTGCCAGCAGTTCCCTACGACAGGGGGCCAGAAACACCATATATTTT. Amino acids: CASSSLRQGARNTIYF.